This T cell receptor (beta chain) was captured by sequencing in a study of shared clonotypes between healthy human individuals. The table came from immunoSEQ multiplex PCR; TCRdb's copy has only in-frame clones and leaves some out. The sample holds nearly 600,000 clones, roughly 95% seen once. This CDR3 is 13 amino acids long. V was clipped by 7 bases and J by 5 bases; unmatched bases: 7. Germline V gene sequence: CDR1 MNHEY, CDR2 SVGAGI. Naive CD8 cells lacked CD45RO and underwent positive selection for CCR7, leaving out terminally differentiated effector memory CD45RA+ cells. The clonotype was recovered from a young woman in good health. The rearrangement links TRBV6-5 to TRBJ1-1, with 7 bases fitting TRBD1. Sequencing was carried out using naive CD8+ T cells sorted from blood. CDR3: CASTRGGITEAFF. The CDR3 nucleotides are TGTGCCAGCACCCGAGGGGGCATTACTGAAGCTTTCTTT.